Following are 28 T cell receptor beta chains from one sample sequenced in a study of T cell repertoires and HLA-DP antigens. Clones were read by immunoSEQ multiplex PCR, and TCRdb kept only the in-frame ones, dropping some. Of about 89,000 clones in the sample, about 89% were seen once. These TCRs are of unknown antigen specificity. Sequencing was carried out using CD4+ T cells from PBMCs. The source is a man aged 45-60 years in good health and CMV-seronegative.

Remarks on this clone: Other DNA sequences of this sample code for an identical CDR3. The chain uses TRBV2 and TRBJ2-7; the D gene is possibly TRBD1 (6 bases). The V end was cut by 6 bases, the J end by 4 bases, with 10 bases between. The CDR3 has 12 amino acids. Germline-derived CDR1 and CDR2 are SNHLY and FYNNEI. CDR3 sequence reads: CASSEQGYEQYF. The CDR3 DNA is TGTGCCAGCAGCGAACAGGGTTACGAGCAGTACTTC.

This clone has a handful of counts. The V call is TRBV2, the J call TRBJ1-1, with D tentatively TRBD1 (6 bases). V was cut by 8 bases and J by 5 bases, with 18 bases left in between. Germline CDR1 and CDR2: SNHLY and FYNNEI. This CDR3 is built from 14 residues. CDR3 region: CASSAQGMITEAFF. CDR3 sequence (DNA): TGTGCCAGCTCCGCGCAGGGGATGATAACTGAAGCTTTCTTT.

The CDR3 nucleotides read TGTGCCAGCAGCGGGGACAGCGATCAGCCCCAGCATTTT. Protein product: CASSGDSDQPQHF. This sequence joins TRBV5-5 and TRBJ1-5, with TRBD1 matching 7 bases. The CDR3 has 13 residues. Germline CDR1 and CDR2: SGHKS and YYEKEE (reference sequence). The V gene end was trimmed by 4 bases and the J gene end by 5 bases; junction bases not matched to a gene: 3.

This clone was detected only a few times. The chain uses TRBV19 and TRBJ1-2; weak D call: TRBD1 (6 bases). Germline V gives CDR1 LNHDA, CDR2 SQIVND (reference sequence). Trimming removed 4 bases from V and 2 bases from J, with 14 bases in between. The CDR3 extends over 15 amino acids. CDR3 bases: TGTGCCAGTAGTACCGCGAGGGGGTTCAACTATGGCTACACCTTC. Translated: CASSTARGFNYGYTF.

This clone appeared once. An end of the junction does not agree with germline; a read error may underlie this. The gene calls are TRBV5-6 and TRBJ1-2; D gene ambiguous. Germline assignment: CDR1 SGHDT and CDR2 YYEEEE. The CDR3 totals 13 residues. The DNA for the CDR3 is TGTGCCAGCAGCCTTGAGGCGGACTATGGCTGCACCTTC. This gives the protein CASSLEADYGCTF.

This clone was seen only a few times. V is TRBV7-9 and J is TRBJ1-3; D remains unclear. Between the trimmed V and J ends, which lost 1 base and 0 bases, there was a span of 4 bases. This CDR3 comprises 14 residues. Germline V gene sequence: CDR1 SEHNR, CDR2 FQNEAQ (reference sequence). The CDR3 region is CASSLGHSGNTIYF. CDR3 nucleotide sequence: TGTGCCAGCAGCTTAGGCCACTCTGGAAACACCATATATTTT.

The genes are TRBV5-8 and TRBJ1-5; 10 bases are a match to TRBD1. The CDR3 contains 14 residues. Looked up from germline, CDR1 is SGHTS and CDR2 is YDEGEE. The V and J ends lost 4 bases and 5 bases, in that order; junction bases with no gene match: 3. The DNA for the CDR3 is TGTGCCAGCAGCGGTGACAGGGGGCATCAGCCCCAGCATTTT. Its protein is CASSGDRGHQPQHF.

This clone occurred a few times. The gene calls are TRBV7-2 and TRBJ1-6; D may be TRBD1 (5 bases). This CDR3 spans 13 amino acids. Trimming left V 2 bases short and J 8 bases short, with 7 bases between. Looked up from germline, CDR1 is SGHTA and CDR2 is FQGNSA. This CDR3 is CASSLLRDSPLHF. The CDR3 DNA is TGTGCCAGCAGCTTACTCAGGGATTCACCCCTCCACTTT.

In nucleotides, the CDR3 is TGCAGTGCAGAAACTCTAAACACCATATATTTT. It yields the protein CSAETLNTIYF. V and J are TRBV20-1 and TRBJ1-3; D unresolved. Germline V gene data show CDR1 as DFQATT and CDR2 as SNEGSKA (reference sequence). This CDR3 comprises 11 residues. V dropped 6 bases and J dropped 6 bases, with 9 bases sitting between them.

This clone showed up just a few times. V is TRBV19 and J is TRBJ2-1; D perhaps matches TRBD2 (5 bases). This CDR3 region has 14 residues. V lost 7 bases and J lost 4, with 14 bases in between. The germline CDR1 and CDR2 sequences are LNHDA and SQIVND (reference sequence). CDR3 sequence reads: CASKRSNLYNEQFF. Written as DNA, the CDR3 is TGTGCCAGTAAGCGGAGCAATCTTTACAATGAGCAGTTCTTC. The full variable domain, completed using reference TRBV19 and TRBJ2-1, is DGGITQSPKYLFRKEGQNVTLSCEQNLNHDAMYWYRQDPGQGLRLIYYSQIVNDFQKGDIAEGYSVSREKKESFPLTVTSAQKNPTAFYLCASKRSNLYNEQFFGPGTRLTVL.

The CDR3 loop is CASSALAGGLYEQYF. CDR3 nucleotide sequence: TGTGCCAGCAGTGCCCTAGCGGGAGGACTCTACGAGCAGTACTTC. This chain uses TRBV28 with TRBJ2-7, with 11 bases lining up with TRBD2. V shed 5 bases and J 3 bases; nucleotides not matched to a gene: 6. The CDR3 covers 15 residues. Germline lookup yields CDR1 MDHEN and CDR2 SYDVKM.

This clone was detected many times. The gene calls are TRBV9 and TRBJ1-1, with D perhaps matching TRBD1 (5 bases). The CDR3 extends over 14 amino acids. Germline V gene data show CDR1 as SGDLS and CDR2 as YYNGEE. V dropped 4 bases and J dropped 4 bases, with 14 bases sitting between them. This chain's CDR3 is CASSIDSISTEAFF. For the CDR3, the DNA is TGTGCCAGCAGCATTGACAGTATCAGCACTGAAGCTTTCTTT.

The genes are TRBV15 and TRBJ1-5; D possibly corresponds to TRBD1 (6 bases). CDR3 size: 14 residues. The germline V gene has CDR1 LNHNV and CDR2 YYDKDF (reference sequence). Trimming took off 7 bases at V and 3 bases at J, with 13 bases between the two ends. The CDR3 protein is CATKAGGLNQPQHF. The CDR3 DNA reads as TGTGCCACCAAAGCCGGGGGGCTCAATCAGCCCCAGCATTTT.

The gene calls are TRBV7-9 and TRBJ2-7, with no clear D. Trimming pared 3 bases from V and 4 bases from J, leaving 7 bases between. Germline-derived CDR1 and CDR2 are SEHNR and FQNEAQ (reference sequence). The CDR3 has 12 amino acids. CDR3 DNA: TGTGCCAGCAGCTTTCAGCCGTACGAGCAGTACTTC. Encoded protein: CASSFQPYEQYF.

This chain connects TRBV25-1 to TRBJ1-1; maybe TRBD1 (5 bases). The V and J ends lost 1 base and 1 base respectively, with 10 bases between them. The CDR3 is made up of 15 amino acids. The germline V gene encodes CDR1 MGHDK and CDR2 SYGVNS. CDR3 DNA: TGTGCCAGCAGTGAATGGGGGAACCAGAACACTGAAGCTTTCTTT. Encoded protein: CASSEWGNQNTEAFF.

This clone showed up just once. The chain has TRBV19 and TRBJ1-1; possible D gene TRBD1, 6 bases. V dropped 1 base and J dropped 1 base, with 7 bases sitting between them. CDR1 is LNHDA, CDR2 SQIVND, per germline (reference sequence). This CDR3 region has 14 residues. The CDR3, as DNA: TGTGCCAGTAGTATAGGGGGGCCGAACACTGAAGCTTTCTTT. It codes for CASSIGGPNTEAFF.

J is TRBJ1-5 and V is TRBV25-1; D gene uncertain. With 5 bases removed from V and 3 bases from J, the gap between germline ends came to 14 bases. Germline lookup yields CDR1 MGHDK and CDR2 SYGVNS. The CDR3 is 15 residues long. CDR3 amino acids: CASSPGGTTNQPQHF. The CDR3 DNA reads TGTGCCAGCAGTCCGGGAGGCACCACCAATCAGCCCCAGCATTTT.

The V and J genes are TRBV6-4 and TRBJ1-2; 9 nucleotides agree with TRBD1. The junction had 6 bases not matched to a gene; V was cut back by 6 bases and J by 4 bases. The CDR3 runs to 14 residues. Germline V lookup: CDR1 MRHNA, CDR2 SNTAGT. For the CDR3, the DNA is TGTGCCAGCAGCCGGGACAGGGAGGGCTATGGCTACACCTTC. This codes for CASSRDREGYGYTF.

This rearrangement joins TRBV18 to TRBJ2-7; D is perhaps TRBD1 (6 bases). This CDR3 has 15 amino acids. The germline CDR1 and CDR2 sequences are KGHSH and LQKENI. Trimming shortened V by 0 bases and J by 1 base, and 10 bases separated the two germline ends. The CDR3 DNA sequence: TGTGCCAGCTCACCACCACAGGGTGTATCCTACGAGCAGTACTTC. Translating gives CASSPPQGVSYEQYF.

The gene calls are TRBV7-6 and TRBJ2-3; TRBD2 matches 10 bases. Germline V gives CDR1 SGHVS, CDR2 FNYEAQ. J was trimmed by 0 bases and V by 4 bases; bases with no gene match: 4. This CDR3 region has 16 residues. CDR3 protein: CASSSIAGGSTDTQYF. The CDR3 DNA reads TGTGCCAGCAGCTCGATAGCGGGAGGTAGCACAGATACGCAGTATTTT.

The chain carries TRBV28 and TRBJ2-7; D may be TRBD1 (6 bases). V was cut by 2 bases and J by 12 bases, with 14 bases left in between. The CDR3 has 12 amino acids. Germline assignment: CDR1 MDHEN and CDR2 SYDVKM. The DNA for the CDR3 is TGTGCCAGCAGTTTACCGCAGGGGCAGAGGTACTTC. It encodes CASSLPQGQRYF.

The chain is built from TRBV6-1 and TRBJ2-1, with 13 bases matching TRBD2. The germline gives CDR1 MNHNS, CDR2 SASEGT. J gave up 8 bases and V 7 bases, and 8 bases lay outside the gene matches. The CDR3 extends over 15 amino acids. For the CDR3, the DNA is TGTGCCAGCAAGCTCACTAGCGGGGGGGCTGATGAGCAGTTCTTC. Its protein is CASKLTSGGADEQFF.

The rearrangement joins TRBV11-1 to TRBJ2-7; 7 nucleotides match TRBD2. CDR1 and CDR2 from the germline V gene are SGHAT and FQDESV (reference sequence). Trimming removed 5 bases from V and 2 bases from J; junction bases left unmatched: 6. The CDR3 is 14 amino acids. In DNA, the CDR3 is TGTGCCAGCAGCCCGCAGGGAGGGGCCTACGAGCAGTACTTC. It is translated as CASSPQGGAYEQYF. Drawing the rest from reference TRBV11-1 and TRBJ2-7, the complete variable domain is EAEVAQSPRYKITEKSQAVAFWCDPISGHATLYWYRQILGQGPELLVQFQDESVVDDSQLPKDRFSAERLKGVDSTLKIQPAELGDSAMYLCASSPQGGAYEQYFGPGTRLTVT.

This clone has more than one count but fewer than ten. The V and J genes are TRBV5-1 and TRBJ2-1; 11 bases agree with TRBD2. The CDR3 is 15 residues long. V lost 4 bases to trimming and J lost 10 bases; unmatched junction nucleotides: 10. The germline V gene has CDR1 SGHRS and CDR2 YFSETQ. CDR3 loop: CASSTLSGGAREQFF. The CDR3 DNA reads as TGCGCCAGCAGCACCCTTAGCGGGGGGGCCAGGGAGCAGTTCTTC.

The rearrangement joins TRBV6-1 to TRBJ1-6; D is uncertain. Germline V lookup: CDR1 MNHNS, CDR2 SASEGT. CDR3 length: 15 amino acids. V was shortened by 2 bases and J by 9 bases, with 14 bases between the two germline ends. CDR3 in DNA: TGTGCCAGCAGTGAACCCGTCTGGGGTTTTTCACCCCTCCACTTT. Residues: CASSEPVWGFSPLHF.

The rearrangement links TRBV10-1 to TRBJ2-4, with 9 bases fitting TRBD1. The CDR3 contains 15 residues. The trim removed 3 bases at V and 6 bases at J, leaving 6 bases unmatched. CDR1 and CDR2 from the germline V gene are WNHNN and SYGVQD (reference sequence). The CDR3 nucleotides read TGCGCCAGCAGTGAAGGGGGGGGACAGGGAAACATTCAGTACTTC. Protein product: CASSEGGGQGNIQYF.

This clone has just one count. The genes are TRBV2 and TRBJ2-7, with no clear D. With 0 bases removed from V and 7 bases from J, the gap between germline ends came to 13 bases. Germline V gene sequence: CDR1 SNHLY, CDR2 FYNNEI. This CDR3 is 14 amino acids long. Written as DNA, the CDR3 is TGTGCCAGCAGTGAAGCGGGCCCGACTCGAGAGCAGTACTTC. Its translation is CASSEAGPTREQYF.

The rearrangement links TRBV21-1 to TRBJ1-2. TRBV21-1 is a pseudogene segment. The CDR3 runs to 13 residues. In nucleotides, the CDR3 is TGTGCCAGCAGGTTGCAGAGGCTCTATGGCTACACCTTC. It is translated as CASRLQRLYGYTF.